The table lists the clone carrying this T cell receptor (beta chain) with many counts. Its specificity is not known. This CDR3 is 11 amino acids long. J gave up 11 bases and V 5 bases, and 8 bases lay outside the gene matches. The germline CDR1 and CDR2 sequences are SQVTM and ANQGSEA. The data were obtained in a study of CD8 T cells in ankylosing spondylitis. TCRdb reprocessed the 5' RACE reads with MiXCR, giving one entry per CDR3 protein. The sample contains some 400,000 distinct CDR3 sequences, about 22% of which appear only once. Whole-study results and caveats: One TCR beta motif, made up of roughly eight highly homologous variants, appeared characteristic of ankylosing spondylitis blood. Some of these motif variants have turned up before, in reports on reactive arthritis synovial fluid and blood. CD8+ by phenotype, disease-linked clones were relatively rare in peripheral blood.

The chain couples TRBV29-1 to TRBJ2-7; 8 bases are shared with TRBD1. The source is a male donor with ankylosing spondylitis. Sequences were obtained from blood, either unsorted or a sorted T cell fraction (not recorded which). The CDR3 DNA follows: TGCAGCGTTCAGTCGGACAGGGTGGAGTACTTC. It codes for CSVQSDRVEYF.